The 29 T cell receptor beta chains below come from one sample, sequenced in a study of cytomegalovirus exposure and HLA in healthy donors. The protocol was immunoSEQ multiplex PCR, while the TCRdb copy is restricted to in-frame clones and leaves out a portion. Of 150,000 to 200,000 clones in the sample, about 81% were seen once. The sample taken for sequencing was PBMCs. The source of these receptors is a woman aged 30 to 39 in good health and CMV-seronegative.

The chain couples TRBV2 to TRBJ2-7; a possible D gene is TRBD2 (5 bases). The CDR3 loop spans 11 amino acids. V shed 7 bases and J shed 5 bases, with 9 bases lying between them. Germline V gives CDR1 SNHLY, CDR2 FYNNEI. CDR3 in amino acids: CASTGLNEQYF. Here the CDR3 DNA reads TGTGCCAGCACCGGACTTAACGAGCAGTACTTC.

V is TRBV6-6 and J is TRBJ1-2; TRBD1 might be the D (6 bases). This CDR3 has 14 amino acids. The germline gives CDR1 MNHNY, CDR2 SVGAGI (reference sequence). V lost 7 bases, J lost 2 bases, and 14 bases lay in between. The CDR3 region is CASKLQGSNYGYTF. CDR3 nucleotide sequence: TGTGCCAGCAAACTACAGGGCTCCAACTATGGCTACACCTTC.

The rearrangement links TRBV5-1 to TRBJ2-2; 7 bases match TRBD1. The CDR3 consists of 14 residues. Germline assignment: CDR1 SGHRS and CDR2 YFSETQ. V was pared by 1 base and J by 5 bases, with 2 bases of the junction left unmatched. The CDR3, as DNA: TGCGCCAGCAGCTTGACAGGGGTAACCGGGGAGCTGTTTTTT. Amino acids: CASSLTGVTGELFF. Supplemented by reference TRBV5-1 and TRBJ2-2, the full variable domain reads KAGVTQTPRYLIKTRGQQVTLSCSPISGHRSVSWYQQTPGQGLQFLFEYFSETQRNKGNFPGRFSGRQFSNSRSEMNVSTLELGDSALYLCASSLTGVTGELFFGEGSRLTVL.

This clone has more than one count but fewer than ten. The rearrangement joins TRBV2 to TRBJ1-5; TRBD1 might be the D (6 bases). Trimming took off 8 bases at V and 5 bases at J, with 16 bases between the two ends. CDR3 length: 14 residues. In germline, CDR1 is SNHLY, CDR2 FYNNEI. The chain's CDR3 is CASQAQGLDQPQHF. The CDR3 DNA sequence: TGTGCCAGCCAGGCCCAGGGGTTGGATCAGCCCCAGCATTTT.

The V call is TRBV30, the J call TRBJ1-2; no definite D call. This CDR3 contains 11 residues. From germline, CDR1 is GTSNPN and CDR2 SVGIG (reference sequence). V lost 1 base and J lost 8, with 8 bases in between. The CDR3 spells CAWSGVLGYTF. CDR3 nucleotides: TGTGCCTGGAGTGGAGTACTCGGCTACACCTTC.

The genes are TRBV5-6 and TRBJ2-1, with 13 bases identical to TRBD2. Germline V gives CDR1 SGHDT, CDR2 YYEEEE. V lost 4 bases, J lost 5 bases, and 6 bases stayed unmatched. There are 16 residues in the CDR3. The CDR3 loop reads CASSLPGLAGNNEQFF. Written as DNA, the CDR3 is TGTGCCAGCAGCCTACCGGGACTAGCGGGAAACAATGAGCAGTTCTTC. The variable domain in full, with the rest retrieved from reference TRBV5-6 and TRBJ2-1, is DAGVTQSPTHLIKTRGQQVTLRCSPKSGHDTVSWYQQALGQGPQFIFQYYEEEERQRGNFPDRFSGHQFPNYSSELNVNALLLGDSALYLCASSLPGLAGNNEQFFGPGTRLTVL.

V usage is TRBV10-3 and J usage is TRBJ2-1; 9 bases fit TRBD1. Germline V gives CDR1 ENHRY, CDR2 SYGVKD. V lost 4 bases and J lost 8; bases outside the gene matches: 3. The CDR3 has 13 residues. The CDR3 DNA follows: TGTGCCATCAGTGTTCGGACAGGGGATGAGCAGTTCTTC. It translates to CAISVRTGDEQFF.

The chain is built from TRBV7-8 and TRBJ1-5; D possibly corresponds to TRBD1 (5 bases). Per the germline V gene, CDR1 is SGHVS and CDR2 is FQNEAQ. The ends were cut back, 1 base at V and 2 bases at J, with 12 bases in the middle. This CDR3 has 16 residues. CDR3 in DNA: TGTGCCAGCAGCTTAGTTCAGGGTAATGGCAATCAGCCCCAGCATTTT. Protein: CASSLVQGNGNQPQHF.

This clone was detected many times. The CDR3 DNA reads TGTGCCAGCAGCCGACAGTCCAATCAGCCCCAGCATTTT. Residues: CASSRQSNQPQHF. This chain uses TRBV7-2 with TRBJ1-5, with D tentatively TRBD1 (5 bases). V was shortened by 5 bases and J by 3 bases, with 8 bases between the two germline ends. CDR1 and CDR2 (germline): SGHTA, FQGNSA. The CDR3 is 13 amino acids.

J is TRBJ2-1 and V is TRBV4-2, with a possible D match to TRBD1 (5 bases). CDR3 size: 18 residues. V was pared by 1 base and J by 0 bases, with 16 bases between. Germline CDR1 and CDR2: LGHNA and YNFKEQ. The CDR3 region is CASSQVSGRQGSYNEQFF. CDR3 nucleotides: TGTGCCAGCAGCCAAGTGTCTGGCCGGCAGGGCTCCTACAATGAGCAGTTCTTC.

V gene TRBV28 combines with J gene TRBJ2-5; D is perhaps TRBD2 (5 bases). Trimming took 5 bases from V and 5 from J, leaving 21 bases between them. The CDR3 totals 16 residues. Germline CDR1 and CDR2: MDHEN and SYDVKM. The CDR3 sequence: CASSTPAGGGQETQYF. CDR3 coding DNA: TGTGCCAGCAGTACCCCGGCGGGTGGCGGTCAGGAGACCCAGTACTTC. Full variable domain (remainder filled in from reference TRBV28 and TRBJ2-5): DVKVTQSSRYLVKRTGEKVFLECVQDMDHENMFWYRQDPGLGLRLIYFSYDVKMKEKGDIPEGYSVSREKKERFSLILESASTNQTSMYLCASSTPAGGGQETQYFGPGTRLLVL.

This chain connects TRBV18 to TRBJ1-5; TRBD1 matches 11 bases. The CDR3 contains 14 residues. Germline CDR1 KGHSH, CDR2 LQKENI. V trimming: 2 bases; J trimming: 6 bases; junction bases outside the gene matches: 0. The CDR3 DNA is TGTGCCAGCTCACCAGGGACAGGGGGTCAGCCCCAGCATTTT. Its translation: CASSPGTGGQPQHF.

Notes on this clone: This CDR3 is also generated by other DNA sequences in the sample. This sequence joins TRBV5-1 and TRBJ2-5; D might be TRBD2 (6 bases). V lost 2 bases, J lost 1 base, and 9 bases lay in between. This CDR3 has 14 amino acids. Germline V gene lookup returns CDR1 SGHRS and CDR2 YFSETQ. The CDR3 is CASSLTGVQETQYF. The CDR3 DNA reads as TGCGCCAGCAGCTTAACGGGAGTCCAAGAGACCCAGTACTTC.

This clone was seen once. The gene calls are TRBV29-1 and TRBJ1-1; a weak D match, TRBD1 (6 bases). The V end was cut by 0 bases, the J end by 1 base, with 9 bases between. This CDR3 is built from 14 residues. Germline V CDR1 and CDR2: SQVTM, ANQGSEA. The CDR3 DNA follows: TGCAGCGTTGAAGAAGGGGGAGAGAACACTGAAGCTTTCTTT. The encoded protein is CSVEEGGENTEAFF.

The chain employs TRBV5-1 and TRBJ2-2, with a tentative D call TRBD2 (5 bases). This CDR3 has 15 amino acids. Between the trimmed V and J ends, which lost 2 bases and 4 bases, there was a span of 12 bases. Per the germline V gene, CDR1 is SGHRS and CDR2 is YFSETQ. The CDR3 DNA reads as TGCGCCAGCAGCTTAGAGGGCCTCGTCACCGGGGAGCTGTTTTTT. This gives the protein CASSLEGLVTGELFF.

This clone occurred a few times. This rearrangement joins TRBV12-5 to TRBJ2-7, with D possibly matching TRBD1 (6 bases). Trimming took 3 bases from V and 6 from J, leaving 9 bases between them. The CDR3 covers 12 residues. Germline values: CDR1 LGHNT, CDR2 FRNRAP. The DNA of the CDR3 is TGTGCTAGTGGTTTACAGGGCTCCGAGCAGTACTTC. It specifies CASGLQGSEQYF.

This clone was detected only once. The chain uses TRBV7-7 and TRBJ2-5; D is perhaps TRBD2 (6 bases). V dropped 1 base and J dropped 5 bases, with 17 bases sitting between them. The CDR3 is made up of 16 amino acids. CDR1 is SSHAT and CDR2 is FNYEAQ in the germline V gene (reference sequence). CDR3 nucleotide sequence: TGTGCCAGCAGCTTAGGGGGTCTAGCGCCCAGGGAGACCCAGTACTTC. Translated: CASSLGGLAPRETQYF.

For the CDR3, the DNA is TGTGCCTGGAGTTTAGGAGGGTCATCCTACGAGCAGTACTTC. Amino acid sequence: CAWSLGGSSYEQYF. The chain carries TRBV30 and TRBJ2-7; perhaps TRBD2 as D (6 bases). Looked up from germline, CDR1 is GTSNPN and CDR2 is SVGIG (reference sequence). The CDR3 is 14 amino acids. V lost 2 bases and J lost 1, with 12 bases in between.

The chain combines TRBV5-8 with TRBJ1-6; D is uncertain. V gave up 3 bases and J gave up 3 bases, with 7 bases separating them. The CDR3 extends over 14 amino acids. Germline assignment: CDR1 SGHTS and CDR2 YDEGEE. The CDR3 DNA reads as TGTGCCAGCAGCTCCCGGGACTATAATTCACCCCTCCACTTT. Translation: CASSSRDYNSPLHF.

The V gene is TRBV29-1, the J gene TRBJ2-7; TRBD1 agrees at 7 bases. The germline gives CDR1 SQVTM, CDR2 ANQGSEA. The CDR3 has 13 amino acids. The J segment lost 4 bases and the V segment lost 4 bases, leaving 7 bases of the junction unmatched. The CDR3 sequence: CSVAGTVSYEQYF. CDR3 bases: TGCAGCGTTGCGGGGACAGTATCATACGAGCAGTACTTC.

The rearrangement links TRBV5-1 to TRBJ2-3, with TRBD1 matching over 9 bases. Germline CDR1 is SGHRS and CDR2 is YFSETQ. Unmatched junction bases numbered 8, after V lost 0 bases and J lost 0 bases. The CDR3 runs 18 residues. CDR3 region: CASSLELGTGKSTDTQYF. CDR3 coding DNA: TGCGCCAGCAGCTTGGAACTCGGGACAGGGAAAAGCACAGATACGCAGTATTTT.

This clone was observed a single time. This sequence joins TRBV5-8 and TRBJ1-3, with D unresolved. V was pared by 2 bases and J by 9 bases, with 18 bases between. Germline CDR1 SGHTS, CDR2 YDEGEE. This CDR3 is 15 amino acids long. The CDR3: CASSLSTVLRSTIYF. CDR3 nucleotide sequence: TGTGCCAGCAGCTTATCGACGGTGCTGAGGAGCACCATATATTTT. The full variable domain, completed using reference TRBV5-8 and TRBJ1-3, is EAGVTQSPTHLIKTRGQQATLRCSPISGHTSVYWYQQALGLGLQFLLWYDEGEERNRGNFPPRFSGRQFPNYSSELNVNALELEDSALYLCASSLSTVLRSTIYFGEGSWLTVV.

The chain recombines TRBV5-6 with TRBJ2-2, with 8 bases fitting TRBD1. Germline-derived CDR1 and CDR2 are SGHDT and YYEEEE. The CDR3 extends over 15 amino acids. Trimming cost V 5 bases and J 2 bases; bases outside gene matches: 5. DNA for the CDR3: TGTGCCAGCAGGCTGACAGGGGTTAACACCGGGGAGCTGTTTTTT. Its translation: CASRLTGVNTGELFF. Together with reference TRBV5-6 and TRBJ2-2, the CDR3 gives the full variable domain: DAGVTQSPTHLIKTRGQQVTLRCSPKSGHDTVSWYQQALGQGPQFIFQYYEEEERQRGNFPDRFSGHQFPNYSSELNVNALLLGDSALYLCASRLTGVNTGELFFGEGSRLTVL.

In its sample, this clone was seen many times. V gene TRBV27 combines with J gene TRBJ2-7; a possible D gene is TRBD1 (5 bases). In germline, CDR1 is MNHEY, CDR2 SMNVEV (reference sequence). The CDR3 is made up of 14 amino acids. V dropped 4 bases and J dropped 2 bases, with 12 bases sitting between them. The CDR3 region is CASSYGQRTYEQYF. The CDR3 DNA sequence: TGTGCCAGCAGTTACGGACAAAGAACCTACGAGCAGTACTTC.

The chain recombines TRBV4-2 with TRBJ1-2; D call uncertain. In germline, CDR1 is LGHNA, CDR2 YNFKEQ. The CDR3 spans 14 residues. Trimming removed 1 base at V and 1 base at J, with 7 bases between. CDR3 sequence (DNA): TGTGCCAGCAGCCAAGTCACAGATAACTATGGCTACACCTTC. Its translation is CASSQVTDNYGYTF.

V gene TRBV18 combines with J gene TRBJ1-5, with TRBD1 identical over 7 bases. Germline loops: CDR1 KGHSH, CDR2 LQKENI. CDR3 length: 15 amino acids. V was pared by 4 bases and J by 7 bases, with 10 bases of the junction left unmatched. The CDR3 DNA sequence: TGTGCCAGCTCACTGGGGACAGCCCTAGGGCAGCCCCAGCATTTT. It translates to CASSLGTALGQPQHF.

The chain links TRBV14 to TRBJ2-6; TRBD2 might be the D (5 bases). The CDR3 is 15 residues long. V lost 4 bases, J lost 6 bases, and 13 bases lay in between. Looked up from germline, CDR1 is SGHDN and CDR2 is FVKESK. The CDR3 spells CASSPSGGSANVLTF. CDR3 nucleotides: TGTGCCAGCAGCCCTAGTGGAGGATCGGCCAACGTCCTGACTTTC.

The chain couples TRBV10-1 to TRBJ2-2; 7 nucleotides line up with TRBD1. Looked up from germline, CDR1 is WNHNN and CDR2 is SYGVQD (reference sequence). Germline trimming cut 8 bases from V and 1 base from J; bases unmatched to any gene: 4. The CDR3 loop spans 14 amino acids. CDR3 residues: CASQDRENTGELFF. The CDR3 DNA is TGCGCCAGCCAAGACAGGGAGAACACCGGGGAGCTGTTTTTT.

The chain links TRBV6-1 to TRBJ1-3; tentatively, D is TRBD1 (6 bases). With 7 bases removed from V and 2 bases from J, the gap between germline ends came to 12 bases. CDR3 size: 14 residues. Germline lookup yields CDR1 MNHNS and CDR2 SASEGT. The CDR3 DNA reads as TGTGCCAGCATCGCGTGGGGGCCTGGAAACACCATATATTTT. Translating gives CASIAWGPGNTIYF.